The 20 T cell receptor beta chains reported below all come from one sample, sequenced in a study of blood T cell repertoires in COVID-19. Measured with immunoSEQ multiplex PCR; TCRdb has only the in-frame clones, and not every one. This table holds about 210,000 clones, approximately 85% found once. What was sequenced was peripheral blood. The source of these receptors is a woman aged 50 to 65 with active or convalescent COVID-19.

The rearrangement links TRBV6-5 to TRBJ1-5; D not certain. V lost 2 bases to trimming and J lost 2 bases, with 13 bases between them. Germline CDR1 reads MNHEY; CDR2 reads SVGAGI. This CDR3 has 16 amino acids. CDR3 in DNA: TGTGCCAGCAGTTACGGAGGGAATTTGGGCAATCAGCCCCAGCATTTT. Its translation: CASSYGGNLGNQPQHF.

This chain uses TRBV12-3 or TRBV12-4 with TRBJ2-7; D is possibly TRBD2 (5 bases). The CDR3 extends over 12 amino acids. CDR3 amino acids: CASSRMDSEREV. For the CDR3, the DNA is TGTGCCAGCAGCCGAATGGACTCTGAGCGAGAGGTC.

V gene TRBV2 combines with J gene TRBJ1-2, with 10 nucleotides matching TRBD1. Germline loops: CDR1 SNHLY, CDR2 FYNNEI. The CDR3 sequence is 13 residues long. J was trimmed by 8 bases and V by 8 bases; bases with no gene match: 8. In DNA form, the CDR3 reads TGTGCCAGCGAGTCCGACAGGGGGCGGGGCTACACCTTC. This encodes CASESDRGRGYTF.

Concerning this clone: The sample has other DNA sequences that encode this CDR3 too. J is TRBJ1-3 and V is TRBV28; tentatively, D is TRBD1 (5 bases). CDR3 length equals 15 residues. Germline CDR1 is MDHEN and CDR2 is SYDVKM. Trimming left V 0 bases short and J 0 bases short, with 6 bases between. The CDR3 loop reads CASSLWDNSGNTIYF. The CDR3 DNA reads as TGTGCCAGCAGTTTATGGGACAACTCTGGAAACACCATATATTTT.

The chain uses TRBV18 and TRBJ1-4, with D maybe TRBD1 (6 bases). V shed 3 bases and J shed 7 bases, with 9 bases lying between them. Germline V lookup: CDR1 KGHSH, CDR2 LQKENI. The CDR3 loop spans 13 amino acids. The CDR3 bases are TGTGCCAGCTCACCCGGGACATCTGAAAAACTGTTTTTT. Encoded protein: CASSPGTSEKLFF.

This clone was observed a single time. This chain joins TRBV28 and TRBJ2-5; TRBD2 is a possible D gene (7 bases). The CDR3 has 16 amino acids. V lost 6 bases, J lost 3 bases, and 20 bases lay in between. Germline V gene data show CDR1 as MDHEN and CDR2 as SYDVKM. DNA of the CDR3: TGTGCCAGCAGCCACCAACGGGGGGCCGGAGAAGAGACCCAGTACTTC. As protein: CASSHQRGAGEETQYF.

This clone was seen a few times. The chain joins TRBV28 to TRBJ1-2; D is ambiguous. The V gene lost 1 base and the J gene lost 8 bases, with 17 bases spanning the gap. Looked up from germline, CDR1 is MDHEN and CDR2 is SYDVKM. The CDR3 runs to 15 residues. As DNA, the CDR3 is TGTGCCAGCAGTTTATCGGTTCACCCCTCGGTGGGCTACACCTTC. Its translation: CASSLSVHPSVGYTF.

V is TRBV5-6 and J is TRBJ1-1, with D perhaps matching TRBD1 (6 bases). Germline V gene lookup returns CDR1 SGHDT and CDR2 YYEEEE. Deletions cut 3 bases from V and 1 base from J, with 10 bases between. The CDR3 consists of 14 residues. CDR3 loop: CASSYTTGNTEAFF. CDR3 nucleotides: TGTGCCAGCAGCTACACGACAGGGAACACTGAAGCTTTCTTT.

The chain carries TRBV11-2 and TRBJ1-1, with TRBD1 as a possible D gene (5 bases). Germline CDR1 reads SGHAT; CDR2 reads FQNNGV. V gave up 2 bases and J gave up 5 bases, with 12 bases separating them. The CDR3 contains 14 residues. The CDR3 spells CASSLSWGGTEAFF. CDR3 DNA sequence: TGTGCCAGCAGCTTATCATGGGGGGGGACTGAAGCTTTCTTT.

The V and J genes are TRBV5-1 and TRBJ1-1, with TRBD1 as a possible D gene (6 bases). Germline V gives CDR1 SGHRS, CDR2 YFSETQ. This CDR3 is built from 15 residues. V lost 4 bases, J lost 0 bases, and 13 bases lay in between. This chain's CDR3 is CASSPLTGMNTEAFF. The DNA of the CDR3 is TGCGCCAGCAGCCCACTGACAGGAATGAACACTGAAGCTTTCTTT. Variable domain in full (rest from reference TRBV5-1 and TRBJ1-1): KAGVTQTPRYLIKTRGQQVTLSCSPISGHRSVSWYQQTPGQGLQFLFEYFSETQRNKGNFPGRFSGRQFSNSRSEMNVSTLELGDSALYLCASSPLTGMNTEAFFGQGTRLTVV.

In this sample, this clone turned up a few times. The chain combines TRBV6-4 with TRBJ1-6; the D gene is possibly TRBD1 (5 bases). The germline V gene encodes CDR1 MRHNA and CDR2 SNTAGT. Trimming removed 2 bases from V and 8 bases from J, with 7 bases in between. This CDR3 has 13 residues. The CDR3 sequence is CASSDRGHSPLHF. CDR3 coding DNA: TGTGCCAGCAGTGACAGGGGCCATTCACCCCTCCACTTT.

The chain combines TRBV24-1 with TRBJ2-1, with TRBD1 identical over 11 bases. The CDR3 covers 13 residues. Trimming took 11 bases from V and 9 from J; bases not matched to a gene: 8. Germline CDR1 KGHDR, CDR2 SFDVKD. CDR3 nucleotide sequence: TGTGCCATCCAGGACAGGGGGCTGGGTGAGCAGTTCTTC. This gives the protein CAIQDRGLGEQFF.

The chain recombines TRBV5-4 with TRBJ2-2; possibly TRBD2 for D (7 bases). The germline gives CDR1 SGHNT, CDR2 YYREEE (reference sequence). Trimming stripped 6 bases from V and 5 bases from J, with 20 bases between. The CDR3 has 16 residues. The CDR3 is CASTRWVGGGTGELFF. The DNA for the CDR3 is TGTGCCAGCACCCGCTGGGTAGGGGGGGGTACCGGGGAGCTGTTTTTT.

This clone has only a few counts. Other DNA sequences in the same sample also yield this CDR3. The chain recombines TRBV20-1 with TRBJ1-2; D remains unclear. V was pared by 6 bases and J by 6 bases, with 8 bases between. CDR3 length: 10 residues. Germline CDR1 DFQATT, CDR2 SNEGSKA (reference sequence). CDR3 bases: TGCAGTGCCCCACGGGATGGCTACACCTTC. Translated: CSAPRDGYTF.

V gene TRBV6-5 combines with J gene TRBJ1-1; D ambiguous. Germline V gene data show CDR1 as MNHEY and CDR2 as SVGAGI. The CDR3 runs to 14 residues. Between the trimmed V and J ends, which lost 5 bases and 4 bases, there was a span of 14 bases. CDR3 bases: TGTGCCAGCAGTAAGACCGCTCGCGGCACTGAAGCTTTCTTT. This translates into CASSKTARGTEAFF.

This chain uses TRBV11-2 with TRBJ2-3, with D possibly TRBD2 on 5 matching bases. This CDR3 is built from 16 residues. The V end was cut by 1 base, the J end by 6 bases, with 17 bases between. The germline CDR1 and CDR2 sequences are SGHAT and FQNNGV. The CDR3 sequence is CASSLAGLGGKDTQYF. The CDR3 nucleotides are TGTGCCAGCAGCTTAGCGGGATTGGGTGGAAAGGATACGCAGTATTTT.

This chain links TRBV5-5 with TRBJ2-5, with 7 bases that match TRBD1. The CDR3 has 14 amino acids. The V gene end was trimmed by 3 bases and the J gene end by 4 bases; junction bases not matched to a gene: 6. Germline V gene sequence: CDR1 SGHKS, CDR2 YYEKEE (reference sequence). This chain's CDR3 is CASSSDRVGETQYF. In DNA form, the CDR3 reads TGTGCCAGCAGCTCAGACAGGGTAGGAGAGACCCAGTACTTC.

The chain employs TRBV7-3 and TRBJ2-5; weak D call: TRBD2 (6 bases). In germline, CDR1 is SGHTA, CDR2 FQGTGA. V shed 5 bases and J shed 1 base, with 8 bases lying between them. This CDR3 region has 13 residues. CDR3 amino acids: CASSPGVQETQYF. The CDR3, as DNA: TGTGCCAGCAGCCCGGGAGTCCAAGAGACCCAGTACTTC.

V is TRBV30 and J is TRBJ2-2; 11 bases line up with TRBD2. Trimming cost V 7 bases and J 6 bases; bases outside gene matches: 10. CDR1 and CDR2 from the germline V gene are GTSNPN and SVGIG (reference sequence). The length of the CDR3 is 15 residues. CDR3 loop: CASLPGTSGAGELFF. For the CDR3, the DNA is TGTGCCTCACTCCCTGGGACTAGCGGAGCCGGGGAGCTGTTTTTT.

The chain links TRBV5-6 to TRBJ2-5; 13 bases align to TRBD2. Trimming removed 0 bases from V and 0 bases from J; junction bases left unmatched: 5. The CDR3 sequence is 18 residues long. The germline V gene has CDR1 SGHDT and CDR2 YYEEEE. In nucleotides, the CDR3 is TGTGCCAGCAGCTTGGGGGGACTAGCGGGGCTGTACCAAGAGACCCAGTACTTC. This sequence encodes CASSLGGLAGLYQETQYF.